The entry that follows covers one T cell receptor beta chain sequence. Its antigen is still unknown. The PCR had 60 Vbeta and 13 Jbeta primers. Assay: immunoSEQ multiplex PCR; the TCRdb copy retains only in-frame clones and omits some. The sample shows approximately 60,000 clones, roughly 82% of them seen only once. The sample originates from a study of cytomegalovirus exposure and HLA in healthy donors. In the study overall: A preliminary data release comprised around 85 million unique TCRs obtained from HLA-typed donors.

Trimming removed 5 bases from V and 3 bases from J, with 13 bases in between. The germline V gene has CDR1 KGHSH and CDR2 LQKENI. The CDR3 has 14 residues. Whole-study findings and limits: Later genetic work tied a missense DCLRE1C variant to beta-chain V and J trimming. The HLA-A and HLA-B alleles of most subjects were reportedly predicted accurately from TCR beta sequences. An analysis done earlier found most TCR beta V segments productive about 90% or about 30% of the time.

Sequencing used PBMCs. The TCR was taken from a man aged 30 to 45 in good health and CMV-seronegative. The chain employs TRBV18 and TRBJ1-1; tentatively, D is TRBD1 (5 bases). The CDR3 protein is CASSTGESHTEAFF. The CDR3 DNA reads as TGTGCCAGCTCAACAGGAGAATCCCACACTGAAGCTTTCTTT.